A selection of T cell receptor beta chains follows, all from one sample in a study of cytomegalovirus exposure and HLA in healthy donors. Sequenced by immunoSEQ multiplex PCR; TCRdb stores in-frame clones only, minus some. This sample yields around 210,000 clones, of which about 80% are seen a single time; just under 3% belongs to the top ten. Sequencing input: PBMCs. These receptors all stem from a woman in her twenties or thirties in good health and CMV-seronegative. The CDR3 runs from the conserved cysteine through the conserved F or W. Fields, in order: CDR3 protein, CDR3 DNA, V gene, D gene, clone size, J gene. D genes are given only for firm matches. Expanded clones get a size class; other rows say once, few or many, or leave the size out.

CDR3aa: CSARIGYGYTF
CDR3nt: TGCAGTGCGAGGATCGGCTATGGCTACACCTTC
v_gene: TRBV20-1
d_gene: -
abundance: -
j_gene: TRBJ1-2

CDR3aa: CASSDSAYEQYF
CDR3nt: TGTGCCAGCAGTGACAGTGCCTACGAGCAGTACTTC
v_gene: TRBV6-5
d_gene: -
abundance: -
j_gene: TRBJ2-7

CDR3aa: CASSLDRGGWAAFF
CDR3nt: TGTGCCAGCAGCTTGGACCGCGGGGGGTGGGCGGCTTTCTTT
v_gene: TRBV5-6
d_gene: -
abundance: -
j_gene: TRBJ1-1

CDR3aa: CASSPEDRRNTGELFF
CDR3nt: TGTGCCAGCTCACCAGAGGACAGGAGGAACACCGGGGAGCTGTTTTTT
v_gene: TRBV18
d_gene: TRBD1
abundance: -
j_gene: TRBJ2-2

CDR3aa: CATSRERTLYEQYF
CDR3nt: TGTGCCACCAGCAGAGAGCGGACACTCTACGAGCAGTACTTC
v_gene: TRBV15
d_gene: -
abundance: -
j_gene: TRBJ2-7

CDR3aa: CASSLGRQGLSAFF
CDR3nt: TGCGCCAGCAGCCTAGGGCGGCAGGGGCTAAGCGCTTTCTTT
v_gene: TRBV4-1
d_gene: -
abundance: -
j_gene: TRBJ1-1

CDR3aa: CAWSRASTEAFF
CDR3nt: TGTGCCTGGAGTCGCGCTAGCACTGAAGCTTTCTTT
v_gene: TRBV30
d_gene: -
abundance: -
j_gene: TRBJ1-1

CDR3aa: CASSSRQFSEAFF
CDR3nt: TGTGCCAGCAGCTCCCGACAGTTTAGTGAAGCTTTCTTT
v_gene: TRBV6-5
d_gene: -
abundance: -
j_gene: TRBJ1-1

CDR3aa: CASRRSEANTGELFF
CDR3nt: TGTGCCAGCAGGCGTTCGGAGGCGAACACCGGGGAGCTGTTTTTT
v_gene: TRBV6-1
d_gene: -
abundance: -
j_gene: TRBJ2-2

CDR3aa: CASSAQGNYGYTF
CDR3nt: TGTGCCAGCAGTGCACAGGGGAACTATGGCTACACCTTC
v_gene: TRBV6-4
d_gene: TRBD1
abundance: -
j_gene: TRBJ1-2

CDR3aa: CAWSVRPMNTEAFF
CDR3nt: TGTGCCTGGAGTGTACGCCCTATGAACACTGAAGCTTTCTTT
v_gene: TRBV30
d_gene: -
abundance: few
j_gene: TRBJ1-1

CDR3aa: CASSFADGVTEAFF
CDR3nt: TGTGCCAGCAGCTTTGCTGATGGAGTGACTGAAGCTTTCTTT
v_gene: TRBV7-2
d_gene: -
abundance: -
j_gene: TRBJ1-1

CDR3aa: CASSIGGLAVYNEQFF
CDR3nt: TGTGCCAGCAGCATCGGCGGGCTAGCGGTTTACAATGAGCAGTTCTTC
v_gene: TRBV9
d_gene: TRBD2
abundance: -
j_gene: TRBJ2-1

CDR3aa: CASGLAHIYGYTF
CDR3nt: TGTGCTAGTGGTTTGGCCCACATTTATGGCTACACCTTC
v_gene: TRBV12-5
d_gene: -
abundance: -
j_gene: TRBJ1-2

CDR3aa: CASSLEARPQFGNEQFF
CDR3nt: TGTGCCAGCAGCTTAGAGGCCAGGCCACAATTTGGAAATGAGCAGTTCTTC
v_gene: TRBV11-3
d_gene: -
abundance: -
j_gene: TRBJ2-1

CDR3aa: CATFGLAVSHEQFF
CDR3nt: TGTGCCACTTTTGGACTAGCGGTTTCGCATGAGCAGTTCTTC
v_gene: TRBV2
d_gene: TRBD2
abundance: -
j_gene: TRBJ2-1

CDR3aa: CASSIYDTQYF
CDR3nt: TGCGCCAGCAGCATATATGATACGCAGTATTTT
v_gene: TRBV5-1
d_gene: -
abundance: -
j_gene: TRBJ2-3

CDR3aa: CAWSGLFGESTDTQYF
CDR3nt: TGTGCCTGGAGTGGATTGTTCGGGGAAAGCACAGATACGCAGTATTTT
v_gene: TRBV30
d_gene: -
abundance: few
j_gene: TRBJ2-3

CDR3aa: CASSLGQEADTEAFF
CDR3nt: TGTGCCAGCAGCTTGGGACAGGAAGCGGACACTGAAGCTTTCTTT
v_gene: TRBV5-6
d_gene: -
abundance: -
j_gene: TRBJ1-1

CDR3aa: CASSLGGQSYGYTF
CDR3nt: TGTGCCAGCAGCTTAGGGGGGCAGAGCTATGGCTACACCTTC
v_gene: TRBV13
d_gene: -
abundance: -
j_gene: TRBJ1-2

CDR3aa: CASSPPGGRGHYEQYF
CDR3nt: TGTGCCAGCTCACCACCTGGCGGCAGGGGGCATTACGAGCAGTACTTC
v_gene: TRBV18
d_gene: TRBD1
abundance: few
j_gene: TRBJ2-7

CDR3aa: CASSQDWAGLPTDTQYF
CDR3nt: TGTGCCAGCAGCCAAGACTGGGCGGGCCTCCCCACAGATACGCAGTATTTT
v_gene: TRBV14
d_gene: -
abundance: -
j_gene: TRBJ2-3

CDR3aa: CASSVADRGKYGYTF
CDR3nt: TGTGCCAGCAGCGTAGCTGACAGGGGGAAATATGGCTACACCTTC
v_gene: TRBV9
d_gene: TRBD1
abundance: -
j_gene: TRBJ1-2

CDR3aa: CASRSQGEETQYF
CDR3nt: TGTGCCAGCAGATCTCAGGGGGAAGAGACCCAGTACTTC
v_gene: TRBV27
d_gene: TRBD1
abundance: few
j_gene: TRBJ2-5

CDR3aa: CASSPLGGRGTGELFF
CDR3nt: TGTGCCAGCAGCCCCCTTGGGGGGAGGGGGACCGGGGAGCTGTTTTTT
v_gene: TRBV4-2
d_gene: -
abundance: -
j_gene: TRBJ2-2

CDR3aa: CATSRDLSVYNSPLHF
CDR3nt: TGTGCCACCAGCAGAGATCTCAGCGTCTATAATTCACCCCTCCACTTT
v_gene: TRBV15
d_gene: -
abundance: once
j_gene: TRBJ1-6

CDR3aa: CASSRDRVTGELFF
CDR3nt: TGTGCCAGCTCACGGGACAGGGTCACCGGGGAGCTGTTTTTT
v_gene: TRBV18
d_gene: TRBD1
abundance: -
j_gene: TRBJ2-2

CDR3aa: CASSLAWDRGYEQYF
CDR3nt: TGTGCCAGCAGCTTAGCCTGGGACAGGGGCTACGAGCAGTACTTC
v_gene: TRBV7-9
d_gene: TRBD1
abundance: -
j_gene: TRBJ2-7

CDR3aa: CSVPRPDRGGTDTQYF
CDR3nt: TGCAGCGTTCCCCGCCCGGACAGGGGCGGCACAGATACGCAGTATTTT
v_gene: TRBV29-1
d_gene: TRBD1
abundance: -
j_gene: TRBJ2-3

CDR3aa: CASSQAGTGGDGYTF
CDR3nt: TGTGCCAGCAGCCAAGCGGGGACGGGGGGCGATGGCTACACCTTC
v_gene: TRBV4-2
d_gene: -
abundance: few
j_gene: TRBJ1-2

CDR3aa: CALDRSSYNSPLHF
CDR3nt: TGTGCCTTGGACAGGAGCTCCTATAATTCACCCCTCCACTTT
v_gene: TRBV30
d_gene: TRBD1
abundance: -
j_gene: TRBJ1-6

CDR3aa: CASRRTVPSTDTQYF
CDR3nt: TGTGCCAGCAGGCGGACAGTTCCTAGCACAGATACGCAGTATTTT
v_gene: TRBV11-2
d_gene: -
abundance: few
j_gene: TRBJ2-3

CDR3aa: CASSVIRSYNEQFF
CDR3nt: TGTGCCAGCAGTGTTATTCGCTCCTACAATGAGCAGTTCTTC
v_gene: TRBV2
d_gene: -
abundance: -
j_gene: TRBJ2-1

CDR3aa: CATGTGGAEQYF
CDR3nt: TGTGCTACCGGGACAGGGGGAGCCGAGCAGTACTTC
v_gene: TRBV30
d_gene: TRBD1
abundance: -
j_gene: TRBJ2-7

CDR3aa: CASTVGQANQPQHF
CDR3nt: TGTGCCAGCACAGTTGGCCAGGCTAATCAGCCCCAGCATTTT
v_gene: TRBV2
d_gene: -
abundance: -
j_gene: TRBJ1-5

CDR3aa: CASRRISGNTIYF
CDR3nt: TGTGCCAGTAGGAGAATCTCTGGAAACACCATATATTTT
v_gene: TRBV19
d_gene: -
abundance: -
j_gene: TRBJ1-3

CDR3aa: CASSPRDRVSYGHTF
CDR3nt: TGTGCCAGCAGCCCCCGGGACAGGGTTAGCTATGGCCACACCTTC
v_gene: TRBV7-9
d_gene: TRBD1
abundance: -
j_gene: TRBJ1-2

CDR3aa: CASSPTRTSDYGYTF
CDR3nt: TGTGCCAGCAGTCCGACGAGAACTAGTGACTATGGCTACACCTTC
v_gene: TRBV2
d_gene: -
abundance: -
j_gene: TRBJ1-2

CDR3aa: CASSLIRGEAFF
CDR3nt: TGTGCCAGCAGTTTAATAAGGGGGGAAGCTTTCTTT
v_gene: TRBV27
d_gene: -
abundance: -
j_gene: TRBJ1-1

CDR3aa: CASSRAYRGRNNYGYTF
CDR3nt: TGTGCCAGCAGTCGCGCGTACAGGGGTAGGAATAACTATGGCTACACCTTC
v_gene: TRBV11-2
d_gene: TRBD1
abundance: -
j_gene: TRBJ1-2

CDR3aa: CASSLLETGPPYYGYTF
CDR3nt: TGTGCCAGCAGTTTGCTTGAGACAGGACCCCCCTACTATGGCTACACCTTC
v_gene: TRBV27
d_gene: -
abundance: -
j_gene: TRBJ1-2

CDR3aa: CASSEGLAGELF
CDR3nt: TGTGCCAGCAGCGAGGGACTAGCGGGGGAACTATTT
v_gene: TRBV7-9
d_gene: TRBD2
abundance: -
j_gene: TRBJ2-3

CDR3aa: CASSLSRPGWETQYF
CDR3nt: TGTGCCAGCTCACTTTCCAGGCCCGGATGGGAGACCCAGTACTTC
v_gene: TRBV18
d_gene: -
abundance: few
j_gene: TRBJ2-5

CDR3aa: CASSLAGGKDEQYF
CDR3nt: TGTGCCAGCAGCTTAGCAGGGGGCAAAGACGAGCAGTACTTC
v_gene: TRBV7-9
d_gene: TRBD1
abundance: -
j_gene: TRBJ2-7